The rows below give T cell receptor beta chains drawn from one sample of a study of T cell responses to AZD1222 COVID-19 vaccine. The protocol was immunoSEQ multiplex PCR, while the TCRdb copy is restricted to in-frame clones and leaves out a portion. This table holds around 130,000 clones, roughly 92% found once. Sample: peripheral blood, taken on day 0 of AZD1222 vaccination. These receptors all come from an adult in good health. Each CDR3 is given with its conserved first and last residue. The order of the fields is CDR3 protein, CDR3 DNA, V gene, clone size, J gene, D gene. A D gene is named only where the DNA matches it firmly. Clone size is shown for a subset of rows, as once, few, many or a class of expanded clone.

CDR3 protein: CASSYSSLNQPQHF
CDR3 DNA: TGTGCCAGCAGTTACTCGAGCTTAAATCAGCCCCAGCATTTT
V gene: TRBV6-2/TRBV6-3
clone size: -
J gene: TRBJ1-5
D gene: -

CDR3 protein: CASSPSDHRGTEAFF
CDR3 DNA: TGTGCCAGCAGTCCTTCGGATCACAGGGGCACTGAAGCTTTCTTT
V gene: TRBV6-5
clone size: -
J gene: TRBJ1-1
D gene: TRBD1

CDR3 protein: CASSELRGAVNEQFF
CDR3 DNA: TGTGCCAGCAGTGAATTGAGGGGAGCGGTCAATGAGCAGTTCTTC
V gene: TRBV6-1
clone size: -
J gene: TRBJ2-1
D gene: -

CDR3 protein: CASSLEQGGSTNEKLFF
CDR3 DNA: TGTGCCAGCAGCTTAGAGCAGGGCGGGTCAACTAATGAAAAACTGTTTTTT
V gene: TRBV7-6
clone size: -
J gene: TRBJ1-4
D gene: -

CDR3 protein: CASSAGGNANTGELFF
CDR3 DNA: TGTGCCAGCAGCGCGGGGGGTAACGCGAACACCGGGGAGCTGTTTTTT
V gene: TRBV5-4
clone size: -
J gene: TRBJ2-2
D gene: TRBD2

CDR3 protein: CSVEWTGVSDTQYF
CDR3 DNA: TGCAGCGTTGAGTGGACAGGGGTATCAGATACGCAGTATTTT
V gene: TRBV29-1
clone size: once
J gene: TRBJ2-3
D gene: TRBD1

CDR3 protein: CASSLLEGYTF
CDR3 DNA: TGTGCCAGCAGCTTATTAGAAGGCTACACCTTC
V gene: TRBV7-9
clone size: once
J gene: TRBJ1-2
D gene: -

CDR3 protein: CASSLAQGDTEAFF
CDR3 DNA: TGTGCCAGCAGCTTAGCACAGGGGGACACTGAAGCTTTCTTT
V gene: TRBV7-6
clone size: -
J gene: TRBJ1-1
D gene: TRBD1

CDR3 protein: CASGLGTASNQPQHF
CDR3 DNA: TGTGCTAGTGGTCTGGGGACCGCGAGCAATCAGCCCCAGCATTTT
V gene: TRBV12-5
clone size: -
J gene: TRBJ1-5
D gene: -

CDR3 protein: CASSEALSGGAREQFF
CDR3 DNA: TGTGCCAGCAGTGAAGCGCTCAGCGGGGGGGCCCGGGAGCAGTTCTTC
V gene: TRBV6-1
clone size: -
J gene: TRBJ2-1
D gene: TRBD2

CDR3 protein: CASSYSQSYGYTF
CDR3 DNA: TGTGCCAGCAGTTACTCTCAGAGCTATGGCTACACCTTC
V gene: TRBV6-5
clone size: few
J gene: TRBJ1-2
D gene: -

CDR3 protein: CASSRTGNSGNTIYF
CDR3 DNA: TGTGCCAGTAGTAGGACAGGGAACTCTGGAAACACCATATATTTT
V gene: TRBV19
clone size: -
J gene: TRBJ1-3
D gene: TRBD1

CDR3 protein: CAISDGQGGYTF
CDR3 DNA: TGTGCCATCAGTGATGGTCAGGGCGGCTACACCTTC
V gene: TRBV10-3
clone size: -
J gene: TRBJ1-2
D gene: -

CDR3 protein: CASSVQQGSSGNTIYF
CDR3 DNA: TGTGCCAGCAGCGTACAACAGGGTAGCTCTGGAAACACCATATATTTT
V gene: TRBV9
clone size: -
J gene: TRBJ1-3
D gene: -

CDR3 protein: CASSSTGIQNEKLFF
CDR3 DNA: TGTGCCAGCAGTTCCACAGGGATACAAAATGAAAAACTGTTTTTT
V gene: TRBV27
clone size: -
J gene: TRBJ1-4
D gene: -

CDR3 protein: CASTQGSASEMDQPQHF
CDR3 DNA: TGTGCCAGCACCCAGGGGTCAGCCTCGGAAATGGATCAGCCCCAGCATTTT
V gene: TRBV27
clone size: -
J gene: TRBJ1-5
D gene: -

CDR3 protein: CASSGGGGSPLHF
CDR3 DNA: TGTGCCAGCAGTGGGGGAGGGGGCTCACCCCTCCACTTT
V gene: TRBV5-5
clone size: -
J gene: TRBJ1-6
D gene: TRBD1

CDR3 protein: CASSLPETGVYEQYF
CDR3 DNA: TGTGCCAGCAGCTTACCAGAGACAGGGGTCTACGAGCAGTACTTC
V gene: TRBV7-9
clone size: -
J gene: TRBJ2-7
D gene: TRBD1

CDR3 protein: CATSDRRGRGRKTVF
CDR3 DNA: TGTGCCACCAGTGACCGCAGGGGGCGAGGGAGAAAAACTGTTTTT
V gene: TRBV24-1
clone size: -
J gene: TRBJ1-4
D gene: TRBD1